This entry concerns a single T cell receptor (beta chain). With baseline, cycle 4 day 1, and cycle 7 day 1 as timepoints, blood was sampled. This sample was included in a study of OX40 agonist ivuxolimab in advanced cancers. Study information: Every 2 weeks, patients got intravenous ivuxolimab at one of six dose levels (0.01-10 mg/kg).

Germline V gives CDR1 SGHTA, CDR2 FQGNSA. The CDR3 contains 15 residues. The V end was cut by 4 bases, the J end by 1 base, with 12 bases between. Using immunoSEQ multiplex PCR, the repertoire was profiled, and TCRdb retains in-frame clones only, with some absent. This repertoire shows approximately 79,000 clones, approximately 86% found once; its top ten account for under 3%. This sequence originates from an adult with an advanced solid tumor such as melanoma, head and neck, liver or kidney cancer. The chain joins TRBV7-2 to TRBJ2-3, with D unclear. Sequences were derived from CD4+ or CD8+ T cells sorted from blood, sampled in a trial of the OX40 agonist ivuxolimab. The DNA for the CDR3 is TGTGCCAGCAGCTGGGCGGACGGCCGCACAGATACGCAGTATTTT. This codes for CASSWADGRTDTQYF.